This T cell receptor (beta chain) was documented in a study of blood T cells in healthy people across ages. With each sample, at least 5 micrograms of total RNA were extracted. Notes on the study in general: Unsorted PBMC input precluded a conclusive naive versus antigen-experienced comparison.

PCR was performed a second time for roughly 7 to 11 cycles using a sample-barcoded 5' primer and a J-beta primer mix. TCRdb re-called the 5' RACE reads with MiXCR, one entry per CDR3 protein. The repertoire holds 730,000 or so distinct CDR3 sequences, with roughly 44% as singletons. Turning to this clonotype: As yet, its antigen is unknown.

The CDR3 has 14 amino acids. CDR1 is DFQATT and CDR2 is SNEGSKA in the germline V gene (reference sequence). This sequence joins TRBV20-1 and TRBJ2-5; a possible D gene is TRBD2 (6 bases). Matching the DNA end better, TRBJ2-7 makes the J call doubtful. Sequenced: blood. This clonotype was sampled from a woman aged 60-75 years in good health. CDR3 sequence reads: CSARGEGLLYEQYF. CDR3 in DNA: TGCAGTGCTAGAGGTGAGGGACTTCTCTACGAGCAGTACTTC.